This record looks at one T cell receptor (beta chain) sequence and its context. The CDR3 loop spans 14 amino acids. Germline-derived CDR1 and CDR2 are KGHDR and SFDVKD. Trimming removed 4 bases from V and 8 bases from J; junction bases left unmatched: 7. The source of the sample is a study of blood T cell repertoires in COVID-19. Measured with immunoSEQ multiplex PCR; TCRdb has only the in-frame clones, and not every one. The sample shows approximately 180,000 clones, roughly 84% of them seen only once. The rearrangement links TRBV24-1 to TRBJ1-2, with TRBD1 matching 9 bases. Sequenced input: peripheral blood. The sequence was collected from a woman older than 75 with acute or convalescent COVID-19. In DNA, the CDR3 is TGTGCCACCAGTGACCCGGGACAGGGAGAGGGCTACACCTTC. Translating it yields CATSDPGQGEGYTF.